Listed here is a single T cell receptor beta chain. Its specific antigen is unknown. No base quality information exists; no much larger clone differs at one position. In Seattle, one collaborating source enrolled patients while the infection was active and tracked those patients longitudinally over the course of disease. The collaborating institutions used their own protocols to collect whole blood in K2EDTA tubes. For TCRbeta analysis, collaborator samples were shipped as frozen whole blood, as isolated PBMCs, or as DNA extracted from either sample type. This entry is derived from a study of blood T cell repertoires in COVID-19 (dated by TCRdb to 2018 to 2021). About the full investigation: Samples covering the acute and convalescent phases of COVID-19 were provided by collaborators in the United States, Italy and Spain. The prospective study material was composed of cDNA or gDNA derived from T cells, B-cell-depleted T cells, or PBMCs. Deeply sampled blood TCRbeta repertoires from subjects exposed to, actively infected with, or recovered from COVID-19 were included in the dataset. The repertoires were made available in a free public database intended to serve as a resource for research on the immune response to SARS-CoV-2. The samples were drawn from the first 160 participants of the ongoing ImmuneRACE study and from over a thousand subjects provided by 6 global collaborators. Sample metadata almost always included a de-identified subject ID, COVID-19 status, age in years and sex. Where available, HLA class I and class II types were taken from metadata supplied by the sample provider and were not determined by assay-based typing.

What the work shows at the level of the full study, not this receptor alone: How much clinical and demographic metadata was included differed by source and by participant, and the metadata was provided uncurated.

TCRbeta CDR3 regions were amplified from genomic DNA using the immunoSEQ Assay, a bias-controlled multiplex PCR. Regarding the original processing steps: The number of nucleated cells in each sample was estimated by amplification of reference gene primers within the assay. Sequence reads were collapsed and filtered to measure the absolute abundance of every unique TCRbeta CDR3 rearrangement. Productive Simpson clonality was computed per sample as the square root of Simpson's diversity index over productive rearrangements. The source is immuneACCESS, and TCRdb retained only in-frame sequences with V and J called. Part of the clones is not carried over; for the studies checked, unresolved V genes explain less than half of this, and the remainder is unexplained. V and J calls and clone size come straight from that table; D and trimming were deduced from the DNA. This sample is represented by roughly 230,000 clones; around 84% of them were singletons. The top ten constitute 10% to 13% of the sample.

Specimen: peripheral blood. The sequence derives from a woman aged 80 or older with COVID-19, enrolled during active disease.

The CDR3 here reads CASRGRQNTDTQYF. The bases are TGTGCCAGCAGGGGCCGACAGAACACAGATACGCAGTATTTT. The chain joins TRBV7-2 to TRBJ2-3, and possibly TRBD1, on 5 matching bases. Taken from cysteine to phenylalanine, the CDR3 has 14 residues. The read is trimmed to its CDR3 DNA, 42 bases read in frame from base 1. CDR1 and CDR2 (SGHTA, FQGNSA) derive from the germline V gene. V is reduced by 6 bases and J by 2 bases, leaving a spacing of 12 bases between them.